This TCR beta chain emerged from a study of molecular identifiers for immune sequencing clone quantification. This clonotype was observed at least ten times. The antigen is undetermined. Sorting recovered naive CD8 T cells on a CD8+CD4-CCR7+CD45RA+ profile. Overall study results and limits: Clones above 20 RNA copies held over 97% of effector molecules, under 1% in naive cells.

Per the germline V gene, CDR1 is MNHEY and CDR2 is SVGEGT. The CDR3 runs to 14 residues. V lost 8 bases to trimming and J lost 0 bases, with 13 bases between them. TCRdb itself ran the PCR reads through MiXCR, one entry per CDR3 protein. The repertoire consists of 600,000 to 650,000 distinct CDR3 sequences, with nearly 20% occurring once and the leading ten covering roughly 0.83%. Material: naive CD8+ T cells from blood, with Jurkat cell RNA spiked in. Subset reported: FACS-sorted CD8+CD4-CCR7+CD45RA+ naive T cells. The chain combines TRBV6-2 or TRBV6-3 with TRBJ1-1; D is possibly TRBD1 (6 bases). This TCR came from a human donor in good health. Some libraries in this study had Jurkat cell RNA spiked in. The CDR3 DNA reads TGTGCCAGCGCCGGGACATCCATGAACACTGAAGCTTTCTTT. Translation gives CASAGTSMNTEAFF.